This TCR beta chain emerged from a study of T cell changes during pregnancy in multiple sclerosis (dated by TCRdb to the late 2010s). For the study in its entirety: The study looked at changes in the T cell repertoire across pregnancy in women with multiple sclerosis.

Measured from the cysteine to the phenylalanine, the CDR3 is 15 residues long. This entry keeps only the CDR3 DNA: 45 bases, framed from base 1. A distance of 11 bases separates the germline ends of V and J, which lose 1 base and 4 bases respectively. According to the germline V gene, CDR1 reads MNHNS and CDR2 reads SASEGT. Notes on this clone: The antigen it binds to is not known. There are no base qualities to consult, and no much larger clone falls within one base.

To prepare the library, the immunoSEQ multiplex PCR assay was applied. The immuneACCESS repertoire file appears here via TCRdb, limited to in-frame rearrangements. These files lack a portion of the clones; in checked studies, under half of the deficit traces to unresolved V genes, and the cause of the others is not known. A total of under 80,000 clones appear in this sample, roughly 90% of them only once. Over 1.1% of the sample lies in the top ten. This sequence originates from a female donor with multiple sclerosis, enrolled in a pregnancy study. This sample comprised peripheral blood, obtained in the second trimester of pregnancy. The V gene is TRBV6-1 and the J gene is TRBJ1-3; the D gene lacks a confident call. The CDR3 protein: CASSEGYDSGNTIYF. The DNA sequence is given as TGTGCCAGCAGTGAAGGATACGACTCCGGAAACACCATATATTTT.